A selection of T cell receptor beta chains follows, all from one sample in a study of blood T cell repertoires in COVID-19. Method: immunoSEQ multiplex PCR; TCRdb's copy keeps in-frame clones and lacks some. Counted here are tens of thousands of clones, 75% to 95% occurring once; the ten biggest clones make up 6.5% to 9%. The sample consisted of peripheral blood. The receptors were sampled from a woman aged 40-49 years with active COVID-19. The CDR3 runs from the conserved cysteine through the conserved F or W. A D gene is named only where the DNA matches it firmly. Clone size is shown for a subset of rows, as once, few, many or a class of expanded clone.

d_call: TRBD1
clone_size: NA
j_call: TRBJ1-4
v_call: TRBV7-3
cdr3_nt: TGTGCCAGCAGCTTACCCGCCGGGACAGGGCCCGGGAATGAAAAACTGTTTTTT
cdr3_aa: CASSLPAGTGPGNEKLFF

d_call: TRBD2
clone_size: NA
j_call: TRBJ2-3
v_call: TRBV6-6
cdr3_nt: TGTGCCAGCAGTTACGCGGGGGGCAAAGATACGCAGTATTTT
cdr3_aa: CASSYAGGKDTQYF

d_call: TRBD1
clone_size: NA
j_call: TRBJ1-1
v_call: TRBV18
cdr3_nt: TGTGCCAGCCACCCAGGGACAGGGAACACTGAAGCTTTCTTT
cdr3_aa: CASHPGTGNTEAFF

d_call: TRBD1
clone_size: NA
j_call: TRBJ1-2
v_call: TRBV5-4
cdr3_nt: TGTGCCAGCAGCTTGATGGGACAGAACTATGGCTACACCTTC
cdr3_aa: CASSLMGQNYGYTF

d_call: TRBD1
clone_size: few
j_call: TRBJ2-2
v_call: TRBV19
cdr3_nt: TGTGCCAGTACGACCGGGACAGTGAACACCGGGGAGCTGTTTTTT
cdr3_aa: CASTTGTVNTGELFF

d_call: TRBD2
clone_size: NA
j_call: TRBJ2-7
v_call: TRBV27
cdr3_nt: TGTGCCAGCAGTCTGCGGGGGGCCCCCTCCTACGAGCAGTACTTC
cdr3_aa: CASSLRGAPSYEQYF

d_call: TRBD1
clone_size: NA
j_call: TRBJ1-2
v_call: TRBV12-3/TRBV12-4
cdr3_nt: TGTGCCAGCAGTCGACAGGGGGAACATGGCTACACCTTC
cdr3_aa: CASSRQGEHGYTF

d_call: NA
clone_size: NA
j_call: TRBJ1-1
v_call: TRBV7-9
cdr3_nt: TGTGCCAGCACCCTCGGGTTTGAGGACACTGAAGCTTTCTTT
cdr3_aa: CASTLGFEDTEAFF

d_call: NA
clone_size: NA
j_call: TRBJ1-6
v_call: TRBV4-3
cdr3_nt: TGCGCCAGCAGCCAAGATCCTGCCAACAGGAATTCACCCCTCCACTTT
cdr3_aa: CASSQDPANRNSPLHF

d_call: NA
clone_size: NA
j_call: TRBJ1-4
v_call: TRBV9
cdr3_nt: TGTGCCAGCAGCCCAACGACAGTCGGAAATGAAAAACTGTTTTTT
cdr3_aa: CASSPTTVGNEKLFF

d_call: TRBD1
clone_size: NA
j_call: TRBJ1-1
v_call: TRBV5-1
cdr3_nt: TGCGCCAGCAGCCCACGGACAGGGTGGGACACTGAAGCTTTCTTT
cdr3_aa: CASSPRTGWDTEAFF

d_call: NA
clone_size: NA
j_call: TRBJ1-2
v_call: TRBV18
cdr3_nt: TGTGCCAGCTCCCCCGACAAGAACTATGGCTACACCTTC
cdr3_aa: CASSPDKNYGYTF

d_call: NA
clone_size: NA
j_call: TRBJ2-3
v_call: TRBV10-3
cdr3_nt: TGTGCCATCAGGAATAGCGGTGCTAGCACAGATACGCAGTATTTT
cdr3_aa: CAIRNSGASTDTQYF

d_call: NA
clone_size: NA
j_call: TRBJ1-1
v_call: TRBV27
cdr3_nt: TGTGCCAGCAGTAGAGGTCCCGGGATGAACACTGAAGCTTTCTTT
cdr3_aa: CASSRGPGMNTEAFF

d_call: NA
clone_size: NA
j_call: TRBJ1-2
v_call: TRBV2
cdr3_nt: TGTGCCGGTCAGGGCGGGGCGCGTGGCTACACCTTC
cdr3_aa: CAGQGGARGYTF

d_call: NA
clone_size: NA
j_call: TRBJ2-2
v_call: TRBV5-1
cdr3_nt: TGCGCCAGCAGCTTGACAGAAACCGGGGAGCTGTTTTTT
cdr3_aa: CASSLTETGELFF

d_call: TRBD1
clone_size: NA
j_call: TRBJ2-5
v_call: TRBV25-1
cdr3_nt: TGTGCCAGCAGTGAATTGGGTTACAGGGGAGCGGAGACCCAGTACTTC
cdr3_aa: CASSELGYRGAETQYF

d_call: TRBD1
clone_size: NA
j_call: TRBJ2-5
v_call: TRBV6-2/TRBV6-3
cdr3_nt: TGTGCCAGCAGTTACGACAGGGGGCAAGAGACCCAGTACTTC
cdr3_aa: CASSYDRGQETQYF

d_call: NA
clone_size: NA
j_call: TRBJ2-3
v_call: TRBV9
cdr3_nt: TGTGCCAGCTCGCAAACCACGATCGTCGGGGATACGCAGTATTTT
cdr3_aa: CASSQTTIVGDTQYF

d_call: TRBD1
clone_size: NA
j_call: TRBJ2-7
v_call: TRBV29-1
cdr3_nt: TGCAGCGTCGGACAGGGACTCTACGAGCAGTACTTC
cdr3_aa: CSVGQGLYEQYF

d_call: TRBD1
clone_size: once
j_call: TRBJ1-6
v_call: TRBV5-1
cdr3_nt: TGCGCCAGCAGCACCGAGCCGGGACAGGCTAATTCACCCCTCCACTTT
cdr3_aa: CASSTEPGQANSPLHF

d_call: TRBD1
clone_size: NA
j_call: TRBJ1-2
v_call: TRBV6-6
cdr3_nt: TGTGCCAGCAGTTACGGGACAGGGACCCTTATTAACGGCTACACCTTC
cdr3_aa: CASSYGTGTLINGYTF

d_call: NA
clone_size: NA
j_call: TRBJ2-1
v_call: TRBV7-7
cdr3_nt: TGTGCTAGCAGCTATAGCTATAGCAATGAGCAGTTCTTC
cdr3_aa: CASSYSYSNEQFF

d_call: TRBD1
clone_size: NA
j_call: TRBJ2-2
v_call: TRBV12-3/TRBV12-4
cdr3_nt: TGTGCCAGCACCCGGGACAGGGCCGGGGAGCTGTTTTTT
cdr3_aa: CASTRDRAGELFF

d_call: NA
clone_size: NA
j_call: TRBJ2-3
v_call: TRBV6-5
cdr3_nt: TGTGCCAGCAGTTATAGTGCTAGCACAGATACGCAGTATTTT
cdr3_aa: CASSYSASTDTQYF

d_call: NA
clone_size: NA
j_call: TRBJ2-6
v_call: TRBV27
cdr3_nt: TGTGTTAGCGGATCGCCTTCCGGTCGGGACTCTGGGGCCAACGTCCTGACTTTC
cdr3_aa: CVSGSPSGRDSGANVLTF

d_call: NA
clone_size: NA
j_call: TRBJ1-2
v_call: TRBV9
cdr3_nt: TGTGCCAGCAGCGGAGAAGGTGCGGCGAGGGGCTACACCTTC
cdr3_aa: CASSGEGAARGYTF

d_call: TRBD2
clone_size: NA
j_call: TRBJ2-5
v_call: TRBV5-1
cdr3_nt: TGCGCCAGCACCCGAGCGGGGGGGCCGGAAGAGACCCAGTACTTC
cdr3_aa: CASTRAGGPEETQYF

d_call: NA
clone_size: few
j_call: TRBJ1-2
v_call: TRBV27
cdr3_nt: TGTGCCAGCAGTTTACGGGGGGTAGCCTATGGCTACACCTTC
cdr3_aa: CASSLRGVAYGYTF

d_call: NA
clone_size: NA
j_call: TRBJ1-5
v_call: TRBV5-4
cdr3_nt: TGTGCCAGCAGCCCGGACAGAAGGAGGTTCCAGCCCCAGCATTTT
cdr3_aa: CASSPDRRRFQPQHF

d_call: NA
clone_size: NA
j_call: TRBJ1-6
v_call: TRBV9
cdr3_nt: TGTGCCAGCAGCGCGACAGGCTCTGTAGATAAATCACCCCTCCACTTT
cdr3_aa: CASSATGSVDKSPLHF

d_call: TRBD1
clone_size: NA
j_call: TRBJ2-3
v_call: TRBV2
cdr3_nt: TGTGCCAGCTTTAGACCGGGACAGGGCACAGATACGCAGTATTTT
cdr3_aa: CASFRPGQGTDTQYF

d_call: TRBD2
clone_size: NA
j_call: TRBJ2-5
v_call: TRBV5-4
cdr3_nt: TGTGCCAGCAACCTGTGGGGGGGTGGACAAGAGACCCAGTACTTC
cdr3_aa: CASNLWGGGQETQYF

d_call: TRBD2
clone_size: NA
j_call: TRBJ2-3
v_call: TRBV6-5
cdr3_nt: TGTGCCAGCAGACAGACTAGCGGGTCAGATACGCAGTATTTT
cdr3_aa: CASRQTSGSDTQYF

d_call: NA
clone_size: NA
j_call: TRBJ2-7
v_call: TRBV5-6
cdr3_nt: TGTGCCAGCGCCCGCCTACGGGGGATTGGCGACGAGCAGTACTTC
cdr3_aa: CASARLRGIGDEQYF

d_call: TRBD1
clone_size: NA
j_call: TRBJ2-1
v_call: TRBV4-3
cdr3_nt: TGCGCCAGCAGCCAATCCGGGACAGGAAACTACAATGAGCAGTTCTTC
cdr3_aa: CASSQSGTGNYNEQFF

d_call: NA
clone_size: NA
j_call: TRBJ2-5
v_call: TRBV3-1/TRBV3-2
cdr3_nt: TGTGCCAGCACCAGAACGGGGGGCCGAGAGACCCAGTACTTC
cdr3_aa: CASTRTGGRETQYF

d_call: NA
clone_size: NA
j_call: TRBJ1-2
v_call: TRBV25-1
cdr3_nt: TGTGCCAGCTCCACAGTAACTGGCTACACCTTC
cdr3_aa: CASSTVTGYTF

d_call: NA
clone_size: NA
j_call: TRBJ1-6
v_call: TRBV19
cdr3_nt: TGTGCCAGTAGTATCACCGGGAGGGATTCACCCCTCCACTTT
cdr3_aa: CASSITGRDSPLHF

d_call: NA
clone_size: NA
j_call: TRBJ1-6
v_call: TRBV6-5
cdr3_nt: TGTGCCAGCAGTTCCTCAGCGGGGACCAATTCACCCCTCCACTTT
cdr3_aa: CASSSSAGTNSPLHF

d_call: TRBD2
clone_size: NA
j_call: TRBJ2-3
v_call: TRBV7-2
cdr3_nt: TGTGCCAGCAGCCCCCGTTTTAGCGGGGGGGCCTTTGGGACAGATACGCAGTATTTT
cdr3_aa: CASSPRFSGGAFGTDTQYF

d_call: NA
clone_size: NA
j_call: TRBJ2-1
v_call: TRBV28
cdr3_nt: TGTGCCAGCAGTCGACTAGGATTGGGGGGTGAGCAGTTCTTC
cdr3_aa: CASSRLGLGGEQFF

d_call: TRBD1
clone_size: NA
j_call: TRBJ2-5
v_call: TRBV2
cdr3_nt: TGTGCCAGCAGAGGGACAGGGGGCTCTGGAGAGACCCAGTACTTC
cdr3_aa: CASRGTGGSGETQYF

d_call: NA
clone_size: NA
j_call: TRBJ2-5
v_call: TRBV7-9
cdr3_nt: TGTGCCAGCAGCTCGGGACTTATCCAAGAGACCCAGTACTTC
cdr3_aa: CASSSGLIQETQYF

d_call: TRBD1
clone_size: NA
j_call: TRBJ1-2
v_call: TRBV11-3
cdr3_nt: TGTGCCAGCAGTCGGGACAGGGTCCAAGGCTACACCTTC
cdr3_aa: CASSRDRVQGYTF

d_call: TRBD1
clone_size: NA
j_call: TRBJ2-2
v_call: TRBV24-1
cdr3_nt: TGTGCCACCAGTGATGAACAGGGGGCCACCGGGGAGCTGTTTTTT
cdr3_aa: CATSDEQGATGELFF

d_call: NA
clone_size: NA
j_call: TRBJ1-2
v_call: TRBV7-8
cdr3_nt: TGTGCCAGCAGCCGGCCCGACAGCTATGGCTACACCTTC
cdr3_aa: CASSRPDSYGYTF

d_call: NA
clone_size: NA
j_call: TRBJ1-6
v_call: TRBV27
cdr3_nt: TGTGCCAGCACTGCGGGGGTCTCTCGGTCACCCCTCCACTTT
cdr3_aa: CASTAGVSRSPLHF